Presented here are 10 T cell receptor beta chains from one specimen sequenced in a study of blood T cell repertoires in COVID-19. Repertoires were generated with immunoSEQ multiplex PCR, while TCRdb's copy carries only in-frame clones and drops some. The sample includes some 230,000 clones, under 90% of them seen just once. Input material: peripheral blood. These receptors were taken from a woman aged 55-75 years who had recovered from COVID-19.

The CDR3 DNA reads as TGCGCCAGCAGCGATCGACGGGACAGGGGGCACGAGCAGTACTTC. Protein: CASSDRRDRGHEQYF. V and J are TRBV5-1 and TRBJ2-7; 12 nucleotides match TRBD1. This CDR3 spans 15 amino acids. CDR1 is SGHRS and CDR2 is YFSETQ in the germline V gene. Trimming cost V 4 bases and J 5 bases; bases outside gene matches: 7.

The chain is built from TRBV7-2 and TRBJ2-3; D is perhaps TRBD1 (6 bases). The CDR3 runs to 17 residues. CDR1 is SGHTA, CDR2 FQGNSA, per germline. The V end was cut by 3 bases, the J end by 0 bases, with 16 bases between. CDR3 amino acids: CASSLAGTPTSTDTQYF. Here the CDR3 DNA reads TGTGCCAGCAGCTTGGCCGGGACACCGACTAGCACAGATACGCAGTATTTT.

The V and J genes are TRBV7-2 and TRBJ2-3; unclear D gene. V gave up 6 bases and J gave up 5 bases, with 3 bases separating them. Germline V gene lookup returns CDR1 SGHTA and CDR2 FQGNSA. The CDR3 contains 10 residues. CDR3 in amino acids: CASSRDTQYF. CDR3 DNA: TGTGCCAGCAGTCGAGATACGCAGTATTTT.

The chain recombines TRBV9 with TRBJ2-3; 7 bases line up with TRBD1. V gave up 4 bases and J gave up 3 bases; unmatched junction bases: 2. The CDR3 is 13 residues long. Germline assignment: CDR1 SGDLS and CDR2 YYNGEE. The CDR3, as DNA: TGTGCCAGCAGCCCGGGACAGACAGATACGCAGTATTTT. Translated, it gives CASSPGQTDTQYF.

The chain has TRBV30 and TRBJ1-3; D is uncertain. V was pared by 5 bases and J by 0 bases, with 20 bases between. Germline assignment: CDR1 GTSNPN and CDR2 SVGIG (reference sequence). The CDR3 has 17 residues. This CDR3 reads CAWARRRVSLSGNTIYF. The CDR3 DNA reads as TGTGCCTGGGCTCGGAGGCGCGTTTCCCTCTCTGGAAACACCATATATTTT.

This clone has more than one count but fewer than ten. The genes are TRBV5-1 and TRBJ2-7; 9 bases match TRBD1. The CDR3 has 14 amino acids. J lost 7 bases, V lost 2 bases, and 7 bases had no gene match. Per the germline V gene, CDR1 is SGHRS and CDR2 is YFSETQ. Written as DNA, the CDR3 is TGCGCCAGCAGCTTTCCATCCGGGACAGGGGAGCAGTACTTC. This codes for CASSFPSGTGEQYF.

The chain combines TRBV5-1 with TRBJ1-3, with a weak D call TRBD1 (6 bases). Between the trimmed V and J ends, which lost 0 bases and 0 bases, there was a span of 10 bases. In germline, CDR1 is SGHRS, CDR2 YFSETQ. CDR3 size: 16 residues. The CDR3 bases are TGCGCCAGCAGCTTGGGGACAGCGAGCTCTGGAAACACCATATATTTT. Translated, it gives CASSLGTASSGNTIYF.

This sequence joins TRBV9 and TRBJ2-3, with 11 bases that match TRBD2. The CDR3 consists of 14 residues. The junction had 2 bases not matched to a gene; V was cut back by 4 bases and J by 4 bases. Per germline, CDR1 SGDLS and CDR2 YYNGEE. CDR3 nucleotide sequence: TGTGCCAGCAGCATTAGCGGGGGGGCAGATACGCAGTATTTT. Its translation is CASSISGGADTQYF. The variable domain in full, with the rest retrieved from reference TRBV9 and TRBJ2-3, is DSGVTQTPKHLITATGQRVTLRCSPRSGDLSVYWYQQSLDQGLQFLIQYYNGEERAKGNILERFSAQQFPDLHSELNLSSLELGDSALYFCASSISGGADTQYFGPGTRLTVL.

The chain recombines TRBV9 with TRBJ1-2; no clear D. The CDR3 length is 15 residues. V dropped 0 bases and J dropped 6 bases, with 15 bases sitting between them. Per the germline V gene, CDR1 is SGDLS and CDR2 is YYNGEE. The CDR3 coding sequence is TGTGCCAGCAGCGTAGACCCCCTTAATACGGATGGCTACACCTTC. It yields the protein CASSVDPLNTDGYTF.

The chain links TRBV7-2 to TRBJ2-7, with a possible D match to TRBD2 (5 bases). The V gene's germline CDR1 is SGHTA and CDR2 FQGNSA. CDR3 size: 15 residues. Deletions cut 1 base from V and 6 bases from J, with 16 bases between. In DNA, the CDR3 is TGTGCCAGCAGCTTAGATCCGGGGATCGTTCGCGAGCAGTACTTC. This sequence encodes CASSLDPGIVREQYF.